This is a list of T cell receptor beta chains from one sample in a study of blood T cell repertoires in COVID-19. TCRdb's table, derived via immunoSEQ multiplex PCR, lists solely in-frame clones and lacks some. The sample has 250,000 or so clones; 90% are singletons. Sequencing input: peripheral blood. These receptors all stem from a woman aged 55-75 years with COVID-19, enrolled during active disease. Each CDR3 is given with its conserved first and last residue. Fields, in order: clone size, D gene, J gene, V gene, CDR3 DNA, CDR3 protein. D genes are given only for firm matches. A row's size may be missing; if present it is once, few, many or a size class.

abundance: NA; d_gene: NA; j_gene: TRBJ2-1; v_gene: TRBV11-2; CDR3nt: TGTGCCAGCAGCTTAGGGCGGATAACCTACAATGAGCAGTTCTTC; CDR3aa: CASSLGRITYNEQFF
abundance: NA; d_gene: TRBD1; j_gene: TRBJ1-5; v_gene: TRBV6-5; CDR3nt: TGTGCCAGCACTTGGGACAGGGGGACGGAGCCCCAGCATTTT; CDR3aa: CASTWDRGTEPQHF
abundance: NA; d_gene: NA; j_gene: TRBJ1-2; v_gene: TRBV10-3; CDR3nt: TGTGCCATCAGCGCTACTGAAGATGACTATGGCTACACCTTC; CDR3aa: CAISATEDDYGYTF
abundance: NA; d_gene: TRBD1; j_gene: TRBJ1-1; v_gene: TRBV29-1; CDR3nt: TGCAGCGTTTCTGCCGGGACAGGGGGCGATAGGACTGAAGCTTTCTTT; CDR3aa: CSVSAGTGGDRTEAFF
abundance: NA; d_gene: NA; j_gene: TRBJ1-1; v_gene: TRBV18; CDR3nt: TGTGCCAGCTCACCACAGTTGAAGTCGGGGAACACTGAAGCTTTCTTT; CDR3aa: CASSPQLKSGNTEAFF
abundance: NA; d_gene: NA; j_gene: TRBJ1-4; v_gene: TRBV29-1; CDR3nt: TGCAGCGTTGCGCGCTACCGGGATATCTCTAGTGAAAAACTGTTTTTT; CDR3aa: CSVARYRDISSEKLFF
abundance: NA; d_gene: NA; j_gene: TRBJ1-3; v_gene: TRBV19; CDR3nt: TGTGCCAGTTCTGCACAGGGCCTCACCTCTGGAAACACCATATATTTT; CDR3aa: CASSAQGLTSGNTIYF
abundance: NA; d_gene: TRBD2; j_gene: TRBJ2-7; v_gene: TRBV6-5; CDR3nt: TGTGCCAGCAGTCTTGGGAGGGCGATGGGGGGCGAGCAGTACTTC; CDR3aa: CASSLGRAMGGEQYF
abundance: NA; d_gene: TRBD2; j_gene: TRBJ2-5; v_gene: TRBV5-4; CDR3nt: TGTGCCAGCAGCTTGGTTCGGGGGGGCGTAGAGACCCAGTACTTC; CDR3aa: CASSLVRGGVETQYF
abundance: NA; d_gene: NA; j_gene: TRBJ1-5; v_gene: TRBV7-2; CDR3nt: TGTGCCAGCAGCTCCCCAGAACAGGGAGGGGGCAATCAGCCCCAGCATTTT; CDR3aa: CASSSPEQGGGNQPQHF
abundance: NA; d_gene: TRBD1; j_gene: TRBJ2-2; v_gene: TRBV11-2; CDR3nt: TGTGCCAGCATCCGACAGGGTTTACCCGGGGAGCTGTTTTTT; CDR3aa: CASIRQGLPGELFF
abundance: NA; d_gene: NA; j_gene: TRBJ1-2; v_gene: TRBV5-6; CDR3nt: TGTGCCAGCAGCTTCGACACGTCGAACTATGGCTACACCTTC; CDR3aa: CASSFDTSNYGYTF
abundance: NA; d_gene: TRBD1; j_gene: TRBJ1-2; v_gene: TRBV28; CDR3nt: TGTGCCAGCAGTATACCGACAGGGCGTTCCTATGGCTACACCTTC; CDR3aa: CASSIPTGRSYGYTF
abundance: NA; d_gene: TRBD1; j_gene: TRBJ2-7; v_gene: TRBV14; CDR3nt: TGTGCCAGCAGCCTACCGGGACAGTCCTACGAGCAGTACTTC; CDR3aa: CASSLPGQSYEQYF
abundance: NA; d_gene: NA; j_gene: TRBJ1-2; v_gene: TRBV6-6; CDR3nt: TGTGCCAGCAGTTACTCGAACGGCCCCGCGGGGTATGGCTACACCTTC; CDR3aa: CASSYSNGPAGYGYTF
abundance: NA; d_gene: NA; j_gene: TRBJ1-1; v_gene: TRBV2; CDR3nt: TGTGCCAGAAGGGGCTGGGCTTTCTTT; CDR3aa: CARRGWAFF
abundance: NA; d_gene: NA; j_gene: TRBJ1-1; v_gene: TRBV7-2; CDR3nt: TGTGCCAGCAGCTTAGCGGGGGGGCAGTTCAACACTGAAGCTTTCTTT; CDR3aa: CASSLAGGQFNTEAFF
abundance: NA; d_gene: NA; j_gene: TRBJ2-7; v_gene: TRBV28; CDR3nt: TGTGCCAGCAGTTTACAGATGGAGCAGTACTTC; CDR3aa: CASSLQMEQYF
abundance: NA; d_gene: NA; j_gene: TRBJ2-2; v_gene: TRBV9; CDR3nt: TGTGCCAGCAGCCCCTTGAGCGGGGAGCTGTTTTTT; CDR3aa: CASSPLSGELFF
abundance: NA; d_gene: NA; j_gene: TRBJ2-5; v_gene: TRBV9; CDR3nt: TGTGCCAGCAGCGTAGGGTCCGGGGGTGGCGAGACCCAGTACTTC; CDR3aa: CASSVGSGGGETQYF
abundance: NA; d_gene: NA; j_gene: TRBJ2-1; v_gene: TRBV7-6; CDR3nt: TGTGCCAGCAGTCAACGGACTACCTCCTACAATGAGCAGTTCTTC; CDR3aa: CASSQRTTSYNEQFF
abundance: NA; d_gene: NA; j_gene: TRBJ1-2; v_gene: TRBV7-2; CDR3nt: TGTGCCAGCAGCTTAGAGGGGAACTATGGCTACACCTTC; CDR3aa: CASSLEGNYGYTF
abundance: NA; d_gene: NA; j_gene: TRBJ1-2; v_gene: TRBV2; CDR3nt: TGTGCCAGCAGTGAGACAGAAGACTATGGCTACACCTTC; CDR3aa: CASSETEDYGYTF
abundance: NA; d_gene: NA; j_gene: TRBJ1-2; v_gene: TRBV7-2; CDR3nt: TGTGCCAGCAGCTTAGGTGGGATTGGGGGGGCGTCTGGCTACACCTTC; CDR3aa: CASSLGGIGGASGYTF
abundance: few; d_gene: TRBD1; j_gene: TRBJ1-5; v_gene: TRBV25-1; CDR3nt: TGTGCCAGCAGTACGGGGGGACAGGGGGATCAGCCCCAGCATTTT; CDR3aa: CASSTGGQGDQPQHF
abundance: NA; d_gene: TRBD1; j_gene: TRBJ1-3; v_gene: TRBV9; CDR3nt: TGTGCCAGCAGCGCACAGGGGCGAAGAAACACCATATATTTT; CDR3aa: CASSAQGRRNTIYF
abundance: few; d_gene: NA; j_gene: TRBJ1-6; v_gene: TRBV5-4; CDR3nt: TGTGCCAGCAGGTCGGGAGGACTAGGGCAATCACCCCTCCACTTT; CDR3aa: CASRSGGLGQSPLHF
abundance: once; d_gene: TRBD2; j_gene: TRBJ2-1; v_gene: TRBV11-2; CDR3nt: TGTGCCAGCAGCTTATCCTTCAATAGCGGGGGGGCCCGAAATGAGCAGTTCTTC; CDR3aa: CASSLSFNSGGARNEQFF
abundance: NA; d_gene: NA; j_gene: TRBJ1-1; v_gene: TRBV27; CDR3nt: TGTGCCAGCAGTTTGAGGGGGACTGAAGCTTTCTTT; CDR3aa: CASSLRGTEAFF
abundance: NA; d_gene: TRBD1; j_gene: TRBJ1-2; v_gene: TRBV6-6; CDR3nt: TGTGCCAGCAGTGTACCACGGGACAGGGGAGGCGGCTACACCTTC; CDR3aa: CASSVPRDRGGGYTF
abundance: NA; d_gene: NA; j_gene: TRBJ1-2; v_gene: TRBV28; CDR3nt: TGTGCCAGCAGTCTCGGGACTTTAGCTAACTATGGCTACACCTTC; CDR3aa: CASSLGTLANYGYTF
abundance: NA; d_gene: NA; j_gene: TRBJ2-2; v_gene: TRBV30; CDR3nt: TGTGCCTGGACCCTGTCAGGAGGCACCGGGGAGCTGTTTTTT; CDR3aa: CAWTLSGGTGELFF
abundance: NA; d_gene: TRBD1; j_gene: TRBJ2-7; v_gene: TRBV3-1/TRBV3-2; CDR3nt: TGTGCCAGCAGTTACAGGGGGCCCTACGAGCAGTACTTC; CDR3aa: CASSYRGPYEQYF
abundance: NA; d_gene: TRBD1; j_gene: TRBJ2-7; v_gene: TRBV19; CDR3nt: TGTGCCCAAGGGGACAGGGGTCCCCACGAGCAGTACTTC; CDR3aa: CAQGDRGPHEQYF
abundance: NA; d_gene: NA; j_gene: TRBJ1-5; v_gene: TRBV6-6; CDR3nt: TGTGCCAGCAGTTACTCGGCCGGAGGGGTGGAGCCCCAGCATTTT; CDR3aa: CASSYSAGGVEPQHF
abundance: NA; d_gene: NA; j_gene: TRBJ1-3; v_gene: TRBV25-1; CDR3nt: TGTGCCAGCAGTGAATACAGGGGAAACACCATATATTTT; CDR3aa: CASSEYRGNTIYF
abundance: NA; d_gene: NA; j_gene: TRBJ1-4; v_gene: TRBV10-2; CDR3nt: TGCGCCAGCAGTGAGTCCCCCGATTCCCTCTTCAGAGAAAAACTGTTTTTT; CDR3aa: CASSESPDSLFREKLFF
abundance: NA; d_gene: NA; j_gene: TRBJ1-5; v_gene: TRBV27; CDR3nt: TGTGCCAGCAGCCTCCACAGTGACGGCAATCAGCCCCAGCATTTT; CDR3aa: CASSLHSDGNQPQHF